This T cell receptor beta chain comes out of a study of T cells in Graves' hyperthyroidism and ophthalmopathy. Study-level background: Peripheral blood was obtained at initial diagnosis, preceding any treatment.

With 2 bases removed from V and 3 bases from J, the gap between germline ends came to 13 bases. CDR1 is MNHNS and CDR2 is SASEGT in the germline V gene. CDR3 size: 15 residues. Authors of the study amplified TCR beta CDR3 regions from RNA transcripts. HTBI primers were used for first-round RT-PCR of the TCR CDR3. Each CDR3 protein is one row after TCRdb ran MiXCR on the multiplex PCR reads. The sample has under 450,000 distinct CDR3 sequences; roughly 14% are singletons. Whole-study findings and limits: Separation of ophthalmopathy from stable hyperthyroidism was achieved by a 13 V-J model.

This clonotype has at least ten counts. Its antigen remains unidentified. The sequence derives from a woman aged 18-30 years with Graves' hyperthyroidism. Sequences were obtained from blood. The chain links TRBV6-1 to TRBJ1-1, with D possibly matching TRBD1 (6 bases). The CDR3 DNA follows: TGTGCCAGCAGTGAATGGGGACACTCGGACACTGAAGCTTTCTTT. Protein product: CASSEWGHSDTEAFF.